The clone carrying this T cell receptor beta chain showed up many times. The antigen remains undetermined. Amplification from RNA transcripts yielded the TCR beta CDR3 regions. First-round RT-PCR with HTBI primers preceded a second-round multiplex PCR. TCRdb re-analysed the multiplex PCR reads in MiXCR, keeping a single row per CDR3 protein. The profile covers about 740,000 distinct CDR3 sequences, with roughly two fifths appearing a single time and 44% taken by the ten largest. Around 9.9 ml of fresh blood yielded the PBMCs by density gradient. J was trimmed by 4 bases and V by 5 bases; bases with no gene match: 4. Germline V gene sequence: CDR1 SQVTM, CDR2 ANQGSEA. CDR3 length: 13 residues. This entry comes from a study of Graves' ophthalmopathy and Graves' hyperthyroidism. General observations from the study: Researchers report that a 13-signature model separated ophthalmopathy from stable hyperthyroidism, posting 87.88% sensitivity and less than 82% specificity. Also, most clonotypes expanded in the thyroid above 0.001 frequency appeared in blood.

J is TRBJ1-3 and V is TRBV29-1, with TRBD1 identical over 8 bases. The sequenced sample was peripheral blood. The sequence was obtained from an adult man with Graves' ophthalmopathy. The CDR3 nucleotides are TGCAGCGTTTCAGGGACAGGAGGAAACACCATATATTTT. Protein: CSVSGTGGNTIYF.